This T cell receptor (beta chain) was obtained from a study of radiation and T cells in renal cell carcinoma. Study-level results: Top tumor clonotypes rose in blood 2 weeks post-radiation, then contracted.

Turning to this clone: Its specificity is not known.

V was pared by 3 bases and J by 3 bases, with 16 bases of the junction left unmatched. The V gene's germline CDR1 is SGHVS and CDR2 FQNEAQ. This CDR3 comprises 20 residues. TCRdb's table, derived via immunoSEQ multiplex PCR, lists solely in-frame clones and lacks some. Found here are about 20,000 clones, roughly two thirds of them singletons; the top ten hold approximately 12%. The treatment was: 15 Gy SBRT to primary tumor, nephrectomy 4 weeks later. This sequence was found in a woman in her 70s with renal cell carcinoma. The specimen comprised tumor tissue, sampled from a patient whose treatment included radiotherapy and nephrectomy. J is TRBJ2-2 and V is TRBV7-8; 10 bases fit TRBD2. The CDR3 reads CASSFVGVSGGSRDTGELFF. The CDR3 DNA follows: TGTGCCAGCAGCTTCGTGGGTGTTAGCGGGGGGTCCCGGGACACCGGGGAGCTGTTTTTT.